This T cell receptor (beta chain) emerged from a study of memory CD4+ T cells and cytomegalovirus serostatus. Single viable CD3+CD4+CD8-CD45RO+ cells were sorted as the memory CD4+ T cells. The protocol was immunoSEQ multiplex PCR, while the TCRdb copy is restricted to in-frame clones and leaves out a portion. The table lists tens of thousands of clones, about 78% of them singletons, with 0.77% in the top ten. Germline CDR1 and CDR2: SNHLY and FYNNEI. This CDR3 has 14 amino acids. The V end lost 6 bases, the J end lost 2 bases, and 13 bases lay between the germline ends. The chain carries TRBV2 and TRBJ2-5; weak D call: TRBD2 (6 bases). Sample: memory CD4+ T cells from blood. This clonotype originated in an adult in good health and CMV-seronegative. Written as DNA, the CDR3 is TGTGCCAGCAGACTCGGGACTTTGCAAGAGACCCAGTACTTC. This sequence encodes CASRLGTLQETQYF.